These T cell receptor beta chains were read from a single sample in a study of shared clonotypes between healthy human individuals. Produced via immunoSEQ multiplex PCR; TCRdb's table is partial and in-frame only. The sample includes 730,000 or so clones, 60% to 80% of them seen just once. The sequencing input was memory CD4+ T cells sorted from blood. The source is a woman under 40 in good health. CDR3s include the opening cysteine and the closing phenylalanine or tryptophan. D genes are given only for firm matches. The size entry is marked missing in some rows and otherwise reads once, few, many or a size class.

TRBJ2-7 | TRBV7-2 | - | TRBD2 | CASSIGTSGGGSYEQYF | TGTGCCAGCAGCATAGGGACTAGCGGGGGAGGCTCCTACGAGCAGTACTTC
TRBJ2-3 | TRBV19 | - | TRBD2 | CASSLSGLRSTDTQYF | TGTGCCAGTAGTCTTAGCGGGCTGCGAAGCACAGATACGCAGTATTTT
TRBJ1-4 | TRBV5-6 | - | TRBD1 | CASSLRFLGQGKLFF | TGTGCCAGCAGCTTGCGATTTTTGGGACAGGGAAAACTGTTTTTT
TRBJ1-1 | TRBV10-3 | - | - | CAISDLAMDTEAFF | TGTGCCATCAGTGATTTGGCTATGGACACTGAAGCTTTCTTT
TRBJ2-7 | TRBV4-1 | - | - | CASSHGRNSYEQYF | TGCGCCAGCAGCCACGGGCGGAATAGTTACGAGCAGTACTTC
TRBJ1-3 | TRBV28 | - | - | CASSLGAGSGNTIYF | TGTGCCAGCAGTTTAGGGGCAGGCTCTGGAAACACCATATATTTT
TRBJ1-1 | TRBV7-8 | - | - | CASSFGPTGTPDTEAFF | TGTGCCAGCAGCTTTGGTCCCACAGGTACCCCAGACACTGAAGCTTTCTTT
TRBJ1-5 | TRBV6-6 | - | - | CASSYEQVNQPQHF | TGTGCCAGCAGTTACGAACAGGTCAATCAGCCCCAGCATTTT
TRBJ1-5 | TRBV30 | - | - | CAWSVQGDQPQHF | TGTGCCTGGAGTGTTCAAGGGGATCAGCCCCAGCATTTT
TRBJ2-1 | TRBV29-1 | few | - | CSVELHGRTIGFF | TGCAGCGTTGAACTCCACGGACGAACGATCGGTTTCTTC
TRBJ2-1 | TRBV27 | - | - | CASRTEGLIYGGQFF | TGTGCCAGCAGGACAGAAGGACTGATTTATGGAGGGCAGTTCTTC
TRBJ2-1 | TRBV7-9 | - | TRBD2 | CASSLGLAGRVYNEQFF | TGTGCCAGCAGCCTCGGACTAGCGGGAAGGGTCTACAATGAGCAGTTCTTC
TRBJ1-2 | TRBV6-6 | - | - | CASSSPNDPGYGYTF | TGTGCCAGCAGTTCCCCGAACGATCCCGGATATGGCTACACCTTC
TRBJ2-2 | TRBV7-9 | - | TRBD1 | CASSFSDRTVQVF | TGTGCCAGCAGCTTTTCGGACAGGACGGTTCAAGTTTTT
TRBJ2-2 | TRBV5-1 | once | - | CASSPRAGSNTGELFF | TGCGCCAGCAGCCCCCGGGCGGGGTCGAACACCGGGGAGCTGTTTTTT
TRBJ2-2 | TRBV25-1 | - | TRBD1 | CASSEDRGNTGELFF | TGTGCCAGCAGTGAGGACAGGGGGAACACCGGGGAGCTGTTTTTT
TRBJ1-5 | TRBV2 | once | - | CASSEALRAAVGNQPQHF | TGTGCCAGCAGTGAAGCGCTGAGGGCAGCGGTAGGCAATCAGCCCCAGCATTTT
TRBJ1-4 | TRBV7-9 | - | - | CASSLGRENEKLFF | TGTGCCAGCAGCCTAGGAAGGGAAAATGAAAAACTGTTTTTT
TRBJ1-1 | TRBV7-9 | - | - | CASTVGTAGTEAFF | TGTGCCAGCACCGTAGGGACCGCGGGCACTGAAGCTTTCTTT
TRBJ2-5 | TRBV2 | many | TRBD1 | CASSPEGQGQETQYF | TGTGCCAGCAGTCCCGAGGGACAGGGTCAAGAGACCCAGTACTTC
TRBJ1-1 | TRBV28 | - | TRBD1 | CASSSMTGGVGTEAFF | TGTGCCAGCAGTTCAATGACAGGGGGTGTGGGGACTGAAGCTTTCTTT
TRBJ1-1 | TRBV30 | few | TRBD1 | CAWTGQVSNEAFF | TGTGCCTGGACGGGACAGGTATCTAATGAAGCTTTCTTT
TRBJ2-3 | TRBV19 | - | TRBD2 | CASGRSGSSTDTQYF | TGTGCCAGTGGGCGTAGCGGGAGTAGCACAGATACGCAGTATTTT
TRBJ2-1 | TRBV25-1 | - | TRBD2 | CASSESGLAGPEQFF | TGTGCCAGCAGTGAATCAGGACTAGCGGGACCTGAGCAGTTCTTC
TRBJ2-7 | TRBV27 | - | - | CASSRQGTYEQYF | TGTGCCAGCAGCCGCCAGGGTACCTACGAGCAGTACTTC
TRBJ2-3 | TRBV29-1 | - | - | CSVAGPLVTDTQYF | TGCAGCGTTGCCGGACCTCTCGTCACAGATACGCAGTATTTT
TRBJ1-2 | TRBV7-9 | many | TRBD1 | CASSTHRGEGYGYTF | TGTGCCAGCAGCACGCACAGGGGGGAGGGCTATGGCTACACCTTC
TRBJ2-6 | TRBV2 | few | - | CASTSLTSGANVLTF | TGTGCCAGCACCTCGTTAACCTCTGGGGCCAACGTCCTGACTTTC
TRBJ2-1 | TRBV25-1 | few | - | CASSSPGEEQFF | TGTGCCAGCAGCTCCCCAGGGGAAGAGCAGTTCTTC
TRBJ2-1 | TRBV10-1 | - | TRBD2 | CASSDSRRGTSGYNEQFF | TGCGCCAGCAGTGATTCAAGGAGAGGGACTAGCGGCTACAATGAGCAGTTCTTC
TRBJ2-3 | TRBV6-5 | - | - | CASSGGDTQYF | TGTGCCAGCAGTGGAGGTGATACGCAGTATTTT
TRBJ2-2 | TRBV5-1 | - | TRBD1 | CASSFDRGGPGELFF | TGCGCCAGCAGCTTTGACAGGGGTGGCCCCGGGGAGCTGTTTTTT
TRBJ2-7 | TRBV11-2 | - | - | CASSKSSYEQYF | TGTGCCAGCAGCAAGAGCTCCTACGAGCAGTACTTC
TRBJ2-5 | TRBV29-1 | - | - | CSAPDPFQETQYF | TGCAGCGCCCCCGACCCCTTCCAAGAGACCCAGTACTTC
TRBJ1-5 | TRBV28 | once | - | CASRVASSPPNQPQHF | TGTGCCAGCAGGGTTGCCAGTTCACCTCCTAATCAGCCCCAGCATTTT
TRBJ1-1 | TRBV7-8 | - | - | CASKTSGQLTAEAFF | TGTGCCAGCAAAACAAGTGGACAGCTTACCGCTGAAGCTTTCTTT
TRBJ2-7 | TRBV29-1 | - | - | CSVVRDSYEQYF | TGCAGCGTTGTTAGGGATTCCTACGAGCAGTACTTC
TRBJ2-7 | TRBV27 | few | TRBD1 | CASSPRTGGLSYEQYF | TGTGCCAGCAGTCCCCGGACAGGGGGCCTTTCCTACGAGCAGTACTTC
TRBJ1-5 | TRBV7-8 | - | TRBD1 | CASSLATGGQPQHF | TGTGCCAGCAGCTTAGCGACAGGGGGGCAGCCCCAGCATTTT
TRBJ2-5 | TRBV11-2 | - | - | CASSLEGIRRETQYF | TGTGCCAGCAGCTTAGAAGGCATTAGGCGGGAGACCCAGTACTTC
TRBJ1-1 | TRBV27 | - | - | CASSLSRTMNTEAFF | TGTGCCAGCAGTTTATCCCGGACTATGAACACTGAAGCTTTCTTT
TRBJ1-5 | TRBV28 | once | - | CASSFLNQPQHF | TGTGCCAGCAGTTTCCTTAATCAGCCCCAGCATTTT
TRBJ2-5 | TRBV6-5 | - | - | CASRKDTRRETQYF | TGTGCCAGCAGAAAGGACACCAGACGGGAGACCCAGTACTTC
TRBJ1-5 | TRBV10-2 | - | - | CASSGGSDQPQHF | TGCGCCAGCAGTGGAGGATCGGATCAGCCCCAGCATTTT